What follows describes a single T cell receptor (beta chain). The sample comes from a study of blood T cell repertoires in COVID-19. This table comes from immunoSEQ multiplex PCR, and its TCRdb copy is limited to in-frame clones, with some not included. The sample consists of roughly 300,000 clones, about 90% of them appearing once. The CDR3 covers 14 residues. V was clipped by 2 bases and J by 4 bases, with 11 bases between them. Per germline, CDR1 SEHNR and CDR2 FQNEAQ (reference sequence). The chain links TRBV7-9 to TRBJ1-2; weak D call: TRBD1 (5 bases). The receptor was derived from a woman aged 25-40 years who had recovered from COVID-19. The sample was PBMCs or T cells enriched from blood (not recorded which). CDR3: CASSLTRGGYGYTF. CDR3 bases: TGTGCCAGCAGCTTAACTCGGGGGGGCTATGGCTACACCTTC.